Each of the 3 T cell receptor beta chains below was sequenced from the same sample in a study of blood T cell repertoires in COVID-19. Method: immunoSEQ multiplex PCR; TCRdb's copy keeps in-frame clones and lacks some. The sample has 150,000 to 200,000 clones; 87% are singletons. Sequenced sample: peripheral blood. These receptor sequences come from a human donor in a cohort sampled during active COVID-19.

The V and J genes are TRBV3-1 (or the pseudogene TRBV3-2) and TRBJ2-5; 7 positions match TRBD2. The V and J ends lost 9 bases and 4 bases, in that order; junction bases with no gene match: 5. The germline CDR1 and CDR2 sequences are LGHDT and YNNKEL (reference sequence). The CDR3 consists of 12 residues. CDR3 sequence (DNA): TGTGCCAGTGAACCGGGGGGAGAGACCCAGTACTTC. It translates to CASEPGGETQYF.

The chain is built from TRBV28 and TRBJ2-7; 7 bases fit TRBD2. The germline V gene encodes CDR1 MDHEN and CDR2 SYDVKM. The CDR3 is made up of 15 amino acids. Losses at the gene ends were 2 bases for V and 2 bases for J; bases not matched to a gene: 6. The CDR3 DNA is TGTGCCAGCAGTTTAGTAAGCGGGACTACCTACGAGCAGTACTTC. Its protein is CASSLVSGTTYEQYF.

The V call is TRBV27, the J call TRBJ2-7; 9 bases line up with TRBD2. The CDR3 covers 15 residues. V lost 3 bases and J lost 6; bases outside the gene matches: 9. Germline V lookup: CDR1 MNHEY, CDR2 SMNVEV (reference sequence). CDR3 region: CASSFLAGPPGEQYF. For the CDR3, the DNA is TGTGCCAGCAGTTTCCTAGCGGGGCCCCCGGGCGAGCAGTACTTC.